A single T cell receptor (beta chain) is shown here with its context. Its antigen is not known. A junction boundary mismatches the germline segment, possibly from a read error. This specimen belongs to a study of cytotoxic CD8 clonotypes in ibrutinib-treated CLL. About the study: Response material was collected after a median around 12 months of treatment, range 6 to 36.

Assay: immunoSEQ multiplex PCR; the TCRdb copy retains only in-frame clones and omits some. The sample lists 110,000 to 150,000 clones, about 78% seen once, with 5.1% in the top ten. Study results and caveats: Clonality grew at ibrutinib response; at progression, it decreased back toward baseline. Treatment left the uncommon public clonotypes either contracted or stable in frequency.

The CDR3 has 10 residues. CDR1 and CDR2 from the germline V gene are DFQATT and SNEGSKA (reference sequence). This rearrangement joins TRBV20-1 to TRBJ1-4; TRBD1 is a possible D gene (5 bases). Sequences were derived from PBMCs, sampled after 24 months of ibrutinib treatment. The sequence derives from a human donor with chronic lymphocytic leukemia. CDR3 sequence (DNA): TGCAGTGCTCCGCGGGGCCCCGGGGTTTTT. It translates to CSAPRGPGVF.